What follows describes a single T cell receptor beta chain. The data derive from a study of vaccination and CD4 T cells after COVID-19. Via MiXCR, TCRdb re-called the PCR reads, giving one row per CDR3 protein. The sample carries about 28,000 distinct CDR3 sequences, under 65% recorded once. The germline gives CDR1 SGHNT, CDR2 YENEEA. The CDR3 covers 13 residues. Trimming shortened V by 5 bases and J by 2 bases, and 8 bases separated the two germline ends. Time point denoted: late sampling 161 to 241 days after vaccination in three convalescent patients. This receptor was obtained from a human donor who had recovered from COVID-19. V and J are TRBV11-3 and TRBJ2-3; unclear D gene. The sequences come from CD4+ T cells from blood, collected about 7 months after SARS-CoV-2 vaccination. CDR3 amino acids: CASSPDDTDTQYF. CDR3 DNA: TGTGCCAGCAGCCCAGATGACACAGATACGCAGTATTTT.